This T cell receptor beta chain came from a study of T cell repertoires in cytomegalovirus infection. Study details: It was the public TCR beta signatures that indicated both CMV infection and matching HLA type.

With 5 bases removed from V and 7 bases from J, the gap between germline ends came to 15 bases. The CDR3 totals 13 residues. TCRdb re-called the reads through MiXCR, storing one row per CDR3 protein. The repertoire includes about 450,000 distinct CDR3 sequences, under 40% of them detected once, and approximately 13% sits in the top ten. Study-level results: The ex vivo response was dominated by HLA-C-restricted CMV-specific TCR beta clonotypes. Individuals carrying CMV plus the relevant HLA were identified by cumulative frequency of public TCR beta families.

This clonotype has more than one count but fewer than ten. Its specificity is unknown. The TCR sequence derives from a human donor in good health (CMV status not recorded). Some clones in this sample may be carry-over from other donors' samples. Sequenced: PBMCs. The J gene is TRBJ2-7, the V gene TRBV12-3 or TRBV12-4; D is undetermined. CDR3 loop: CASSPGLSGEQYF. The CDR3 coding sequence is TGTGCCAGCAGTCCTGGATTGTCGGGTGAGCAGTACTTC.